A single T cell receptor beta chain is shown here with its context. The data were taken from a study of blood T cells in healthy people across ages. The CDR3 is made up of 12 amino acids. CDR1 is MNHEY and CDR2 is SVGAGI in the germline V gene. With a J-beta primer mix and a sample-barcoded 5' primer, a second PCR ran about 6 to 11 cycles. Using its own MiXCR run on the 5' RACE reads, TCRdb lists one record per CDR3 protein. Counted here are roughly 830,000 distinct CDR3 sequences, around 62% occurring once; the ten biggest clones make up about 30%. Donor samples were obtained from healthy Caucasian individuals from Russia, aged 6 to 90.

The clonotype was recovered from a man between 25 and 39 years old in good health. Sequencing was carried out using blood. The gene calls are TRBV6-5 and TRBJ2-7; tentative D call: TRBD2 (5 bases). The DNA end favors TRBJ2-5, so the J call may be wrong. CDR3 nucleotides: TGTGCCAGCACATCAGCGGAAGAGACCCAGTACTTC. It translates to CASTSAEETQYF.